This is a list of T cell receptor beta chains from one sample in a study of shared clonotypes between healthy human individuals. Method: immunoSEQ multiplex PCR; TCRdb's copy keeps in-frame clones and lacks some. The table records 450,000 to 550,000 clones, around 79% of them present only once. Sequencing was done on a sample of PBMCs. These receptors came from a woman in her thirties or forties in good health. Some clones in this sample may be carry-over from other donors' samples. Each CDR3 is given with its conserved first and last residue. A D gene is named only where the DNA matches it firmly. Part of the rows lack a size; the others show once, few, many or a class for expanded clones.

abundance: NA; j_gene: TRBJ2-7; v_gene: TRBV7-9; d_gene: TRBD2; CDR3nt: TGTGCCAGCAGCTTAGCGGCTAGCGGGAGTTACGAGCAGTACTTC; CDR3aa: CASSLAASGSYEQYF
abundance: NA; j_gene: TRBJ2-2; v_gene: TRBV19; d_gene: TRBD1; CDR3nt: TGTGCCAGTAGGACCGGGACAGGGGATACCGGGGAGCTGTTTTTT; CDR3aa: CASRTGTGDTGELFF
abundance: NA; j_gene: TRBJ2-6; v_gene: TRBV28; d_gene: NA; CDR3nt: TGTGCCAGCAGTTTAATGAGCCAAGCTGGGGCCAACGTCCTGACTTTC; CDR3aa: CASSLMSQAGANVLTF
abundance: few; j_gene: TRBJ2-7; v_gene: TRBV4-2; d_gene: NA; CDR3nt: TGTGCCAGCAGCCAAGATCGTAACGAGCAGTACTTC; CDR3aa: CASSQDRNEQYF
abundance: NA; j_gene: TRBJ2-7; v_gene: TRBV11-3; d_gene: TRBD2; CDR3nt: TGTGCCAGCAGCTTAATAGCGGGAAACGAGCAGTACTTC; CDR3aa: CASSLIAGNEQYF
abundance: many; j_gene: TRBJ2-7; v_gene: TRBV7-9; d_gene: TRBD2; CDR3nt: TGTGCCAGCAGCTTAGCAGTGACTAGCAGCTACGAGCAGTACTTC; CDR3aa: CASSLAVTSSYEQYF
abundance: NA; j_gene: TRBJ1-3; v_gene: TRBV6-5; d_gene: TRBD1; CDR3nt: TGTGCCAGCAGTCGAACAGGGGAAGGTGGAAACACCATATATTTT; CDR3aa: CASSRTGEGGNTIYF
abundance: once; j_gene: TRBJ2-1; v_gene: TRBV9; d_gene: NA; CDR3nt: TGTGCCAGCAGCGTTGACATCGGAAACTACAATGAGCAGTTCTTC; CDR3aa: CASSVDIGNYNEQFF
abundance: NA; j_gene: TRBJ1-6; v_gene: TRBV5-1; d_gene: TRBD1; CDR3nt: TGCGCCAGCAGTCTGGGACAGGATCTTTCACCCCTCCACTTT; CDR3aa: CASSLGQDLSPLHF
abundance: NA; j_gene: TRBJ1-5; v_gene: TRBV15; d_gene: NA; CDR3nt: TGTGCCACCAGGAGGACAGGCAATCAGCCCCAGCATTTT; CDR3aa: CATRRTGNQPQHF
abundance: NA; j_gene: TRBJ1-5; v_gene: TRBV5-6; d_gene: TRBD1; CDR3nt: TGTGCCAGCAGCCACATTATGAGACAGGGTTTCTATCAGCCCCAGCATTTT; CDR3aa: CASSHIMRQGFYQPQHF
abundance: NA; j_gene: TRBJ2-7; v_gene: TRBV10-3; d_gene: NA; CDR3nt: TGTGCCATCAGAGGGACCCTCGGGGACGAGCAGTACTTC; CDR3aa: CAIRGTLGDEQYF
abundance: once; j_gene: TRBJ1-1; v_gene: TRBV6-1; d_gene: NA; CDR3nt: TGTGCCAGCACTTGGGGGGGACGGAGCACTGAAGCTTTCTTT; CDR3aa: CASTWGGRSTEAFF
abundance: few; j_gene: TRBJ1-1; v_gene: TRBV18; d_gene: NA; CDR3nt: TGTGCCAGCTCACCTGAGGGGGGGGGCACTGAAGCTTTCTTT; CDR3aa: CASSPEGGGTEAFF
abundance: NA; j_gene: TRBJ2-1; v_gene: TRBV11-2; d_gene: NA; CDR3nt: TGTGCCAGCAGCTTAGATCCAGGTACTCACAATGAGCAGTTCTTC; CDR3aa: CASSLDPGTHNEQFF
abundance: once; j_gene: TRBJ2-2; v_gene: TRBV30; d_gene: TRBD1; CDR3nt: TGTGCCAGGGGACAGACCGGGGAGCTGTTTTTT; CDR3aa: CARGQTGELFF
abundance: NA; j_gene: TRBJ2-7; v_gene: TRBV9; d_gene: TRBD1; CDR3nt: TGTGCCAGCAGCGCCGTCGGGACAGGGGGCAGCGAGCAGTACTTC; CDR3aa: CASSAVGTGGSEQYF
abundance: NA; j_gene: TRBJ2-7; v_gene: TRBV6-6; d_gene: NA; CDR3nt: TGTGCCAGCAGTTACAACGGAGGCTACGAGCAGTACTTC; CDR3aa: CASSYNGGYEQYF
abundance: NA; j_gene: TRBJ2-3; v_gene: TRBV4-1; d_gene: NA; CDR3nt: TGCGCCAGCAGCCAAGCCGGGACAGATACGCAGTATTTT; CDR3aa: CASSQAGTDTQYF
abundance: NA; j_gene: TRBJ1-1; v_gene: TRBV18; d_gene: TRBD1; CDR3nt: TGTGCCAGCTCAGAAAGACAGGGGCTGGACACTGAAGCTTTCTTT; CDR3aa: CASSERQGLDTEAFF
abundance: NA; j_gene: TRBJ2-7; v_gene: TRBV5-1; d_gene: TRBD2; CDR3nt: TGCGCCAGCAGCCCCGGGACTAGCGGGAGGGCTTTGTGGTACGAGCAGTACTTC; CDR3aa: CASSPGTSGRALWYEQYF
abundance: NA; j_gene: TRBJ1-2; v_gene: TRBV28; d_gene: NA; CDR3nt: TGTGCCAGCAGTTTATTTTTCGGGAGTCGCGTCGGGAGGGACTATGGCTACACCTTC; CDR3aa: CASSLFFGSRVGRDYGYTF
abundance: NA; j_gene: TRBJ2-1; v_gene: TRBV6-6; d_gene: NA; CDR3nt: TGTGCCAGCAGTTACTCGCGGACCGCGGATGAGCAGTTCTTC; CDR3aa: CASSYSRTADEQFF
abundance: NA; j_gene: TRBJ1-4; v_gene: TRBV10-3; d_gene: NA; CDR3nt: TGTGCCATCAGCGATAACAGGGTGGCGAGCGATGAAAAACTGTTTTTT; CDR3aa: CAISDNRVASDEKLFF
abundance: NA; j_gene: TRBJ2-5; v_gene: TRBV5-4; d_gene: NA; CDR3nt: TGTGCCAGCAGTCTGGACAGAGAAGAGACCCAGTACTTC; CDR3aa: CASSLDREETQYF
abundance: NA; j_gene: TRBJ1-2; v_gene: TRBV28; d_gene: NA; CDR3nt: TGTGCCAGCAGTTTTGAGGCAGGCTCTGGCTACACCTTC; CDR3aa: CASSFEAGSGYTF
abundance: NA; j_gene: TRBJ1-3; v_gene: TRBV19; d_gene: NA; CDR3nt: TGTGCCAGTATGGTGATGAGCTCTGGAAACACCATATATTTT; CDR3aa: CASMVMSSGNTIYF
abundance: NA; j_gene: TRBJ2-1; v_gene: TRBV11-2; d_gene: NA; CDR3nt: TGTGCCAGCAGCTTACCGCCAGCCCCTGCGTACAATGAGCAGTTCTTC; CDR3aa: CASSLPPAPAYNEQFF
abundance: NA; j_gene: TRBJ2-7; v_gene: TRBV19; d_gene: NA; CDR3nt: TGTGCCAGTAGTACCAGGGTCTCCTACGAGCAGTACTTC; CDR3aa: CASSTRVSYEQYF
abundance: NA; j_gene: TRBJ2-1; v_gene: TRBV11-1; d_gene: NA; CDR3nt: TGTGCCAGCAGCTTAGCGGGAGCCGATTCATACAATGAGCAGTTCTTC; CDR3aa: CASSLAGADSYNEQFF
abundance: NA; j_gene: TRBJ2-5; v_gene: TRBV10-2; d_gene: TRBD2; CDR3nt: TGCGCCAGCAGTGACCCGGGACTAGCGGGAGGAGAGACCCAGTACTTC; CDR3aa: CASSDPGLAGGETQYF
abundance: NA; j_gene: TRBJ2-3; v_gene: TRBV4-2; d_gene: TRBD2; CDR3nt: TGTGCCAGCAGCCCCTCAAGCGGGAGAAGCACAGATACGCAGTATTTT; CDR3aa: CASSPSSGRSTDTQYF
abundance: NA; j_gene: TRBJ2-2; v_gene: TRBV30; d_gene: TRBD1; CDR3nt: TGTGCCTGGAGTAAACGAACAGGGGGGCTAGCGAACACCGGGGAGCTGTTTTTT; CDR3aa: CAWSKRTGGLANTGELFF
abundance: NA; j_gene: TRBJ2-1; v_gene: TRBV7-6; d_gene: NA; CDR3nt: TGTGCCAGCAGCTTAGTCGAACTAGGGACTGAGCAGTTCTTC; CDR3aa: CASSLVELGTEQFF
abundance: once; j_gene: TRBJ1-4; v_gene: TRBV19; d_gene: TRBD1; CDR3nt: TGTGCCAGTAGTGCACTAGACCACAGGGGTCTGAATGAAAAACTGTTTTTT; CDR3aa: CASSALDHRGLNEKLFF